This T cell receptor beta chain originates from a study of shared T cell receptors in the human thymus. This CDR3 contains 17 residues. Trimming took off 0 bases at V and 0 bases at J, with 10 bases between the two ends. Germline assignment: CDR1 SGDLS and CDR2 YYNGEE. Sequencing used immunoSEQ multiplex PCR; TCRdb keeps in-frame clones, though not all of them. Of 700,000 to 750,000 clones in the sample, approximately 83% were seen once. A further study also used this sample, focusing on human thymus T cells.

This TCR derives from a girl under three years old with a congenital heart defect. The V call is TRBV9, the J call TRBJ1-6; TRBD1 is a possible D gene (5 bases). Material for sequencing was thymocytes. The CDR3 nucleotides are TGTGCCAGCAGCGTAGGTCAGGGAGGCTCCTATAATTCACCCCTCCACTTT. This encodes CASSVGQGGSYNSPLHF.